This TCR beta chain was recorded in a study of breast tumors, draining lymph nodes, adjacent tissues. Study observations and caveats: Luminal-like breast cancer showed significantly higher tumor–nontumor repertoire similarity than basal-like. Compared with lymph nodes, tumors were less diverse; compared with nontumor tissue, more.

In this sample, this clonotype turned up many times. Its antigen is currently unknown. CDR1 and CDR2 (germline): SEHNR, FQNEAQ (reference sequence). With V trimmed by 5 bases and J by 7 bases, 16 bases remained unmatched. The length of the CDR3 is 17 residues. The lymph nodes were axillary draining lymph nodes from breast cancer patients. Each CDR3 protein gets one entry after TCRdb re-called the multiplex PCR reads with MiXCR. The sample has about 230,000 distinct CDR3 sequences, less than 40% seen once. The sequence was obtained from a female donor with breast cancer. Some clones in this sample may be carry-over from other donors' samples. Input material: axillary lymph node tissue. The gene calls are TRBV7-9 and TRBJ2-2; 7 positions match TRBD2. The CDR3 region is CASSHRTSVQRGGELFF. The DNA for the CDR3 is TGTGCCAGCAGCCACCGAACTAGCGTCCAGAGGGGCGGGGAGCTGTTTTTT.